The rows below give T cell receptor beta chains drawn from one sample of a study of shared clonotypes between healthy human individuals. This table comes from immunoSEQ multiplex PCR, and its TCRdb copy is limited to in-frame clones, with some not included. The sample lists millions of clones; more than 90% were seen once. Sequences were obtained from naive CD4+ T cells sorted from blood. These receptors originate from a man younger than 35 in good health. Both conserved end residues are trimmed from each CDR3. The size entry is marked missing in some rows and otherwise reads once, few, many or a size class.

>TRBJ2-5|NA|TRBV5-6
ASSLVIRGRQETQY
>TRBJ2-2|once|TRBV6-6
ASSYSLDTGELF
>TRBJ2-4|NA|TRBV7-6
ASSLAGLAGGESFVNIQY
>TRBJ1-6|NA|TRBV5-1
ASSSREDNSPLH
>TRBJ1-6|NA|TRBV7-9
ASRIPGQDNSPLH
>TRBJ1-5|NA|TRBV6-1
ASSVDRGSNQPQH
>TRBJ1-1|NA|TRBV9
ASSVATGMNTEAF
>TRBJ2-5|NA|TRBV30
AWAFQETQY
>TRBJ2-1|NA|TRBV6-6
ASSYSGGVGEQF
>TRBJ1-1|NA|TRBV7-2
ASSLVNTEAF
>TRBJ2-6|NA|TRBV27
ASSPSGANVLT
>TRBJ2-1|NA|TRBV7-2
ASSLVAGSYNEQF
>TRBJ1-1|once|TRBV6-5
ASSRAGATEAF
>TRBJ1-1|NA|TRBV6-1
ASRMIGAF
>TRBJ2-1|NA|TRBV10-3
ATQVRAGNEQF
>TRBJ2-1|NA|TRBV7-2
ASSLATSGPYNEQF
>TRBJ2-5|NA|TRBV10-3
AIRDGTRLEETQY
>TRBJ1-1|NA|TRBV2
ASRTEGAEAF
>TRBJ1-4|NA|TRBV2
ASTSYRVTNEKLF
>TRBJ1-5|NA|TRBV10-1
ASSEGRDGRQPQH
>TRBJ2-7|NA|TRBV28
ASRATGGGSYEQY
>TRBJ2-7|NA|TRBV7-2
ASSEGGIYEQY
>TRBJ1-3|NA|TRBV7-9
ASSSNTIY